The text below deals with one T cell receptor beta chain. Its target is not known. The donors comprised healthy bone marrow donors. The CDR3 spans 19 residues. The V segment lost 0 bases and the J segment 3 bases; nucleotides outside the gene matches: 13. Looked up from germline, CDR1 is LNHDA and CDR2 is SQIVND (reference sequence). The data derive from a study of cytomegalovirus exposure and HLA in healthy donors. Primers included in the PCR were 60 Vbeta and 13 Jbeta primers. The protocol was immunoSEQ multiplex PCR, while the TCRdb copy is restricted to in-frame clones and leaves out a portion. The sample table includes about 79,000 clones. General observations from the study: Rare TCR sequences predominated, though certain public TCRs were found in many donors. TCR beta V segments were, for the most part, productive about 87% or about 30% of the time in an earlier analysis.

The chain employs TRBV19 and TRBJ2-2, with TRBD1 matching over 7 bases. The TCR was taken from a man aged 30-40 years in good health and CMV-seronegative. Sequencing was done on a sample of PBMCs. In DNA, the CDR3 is TGTGCCAGTAGTATAGATCGGAGACAGGGCGGTTCCCACACCGGGGAGCTGTTTTTT. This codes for CASSIDRRQGGSHTGELFF.